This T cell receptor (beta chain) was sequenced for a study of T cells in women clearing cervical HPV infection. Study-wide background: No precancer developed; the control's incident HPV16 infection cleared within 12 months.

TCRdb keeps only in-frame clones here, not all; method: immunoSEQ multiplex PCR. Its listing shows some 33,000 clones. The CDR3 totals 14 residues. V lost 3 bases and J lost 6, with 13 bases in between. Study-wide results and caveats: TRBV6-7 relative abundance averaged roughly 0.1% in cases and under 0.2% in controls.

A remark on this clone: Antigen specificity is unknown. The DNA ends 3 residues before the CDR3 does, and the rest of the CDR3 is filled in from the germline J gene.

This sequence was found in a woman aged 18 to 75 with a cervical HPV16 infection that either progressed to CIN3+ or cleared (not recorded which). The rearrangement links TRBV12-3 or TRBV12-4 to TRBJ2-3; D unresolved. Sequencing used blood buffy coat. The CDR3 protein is CASSFGSPSDTQYF. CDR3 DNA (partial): TGTGCCAGCAGTTTCGGGTCACCCAGCGATACG.